These T cell receptor beta chains were read from a single sample in a study of Ad26.COV2.S vaccination and SARS-CoV-2 variants. The repertoire was sequenced with immunoSEQ multiplex PCR; TCRdb's copy has only in-frame clones and lacks some. This table holds more than 300,000 clones, approximately 90% found once. The sequenced sample was peripheral blood, obtained in a trial of Ad26.COV2.S vaccine versus placebo. The source is a person aged 18 to 65 who received the Ad26.COV2.S COVID-19 vaccine or a placebo. The CDR3 runs from the conserved cysteine through the conserved F or W. Fields, in order: J gene, V gene, CDR3 protein.

J: TRBJ2-2
V: TRBV19
CDR3: CASTPRSLGGAGTGELFF

J: TRBJ2-2
V: TRBV7-9
CDR3: CATTNLNTGELFF

J: TRBJ2-2
V: TRBV9
CDR3: CASSARHGNTGELFF

J: TRBJ2-5
V: TRBV27
CDR3: CASSVQGIPYQETQYF

J: TRBJ1-6
V: TRBV20-1
CDR3: CSASTGGKNSPLHF

J: TRBJ2-1
V: TRBV28
CDR3: CASSFRLAWGNEQFF

J: TRBJ1-5
V: TRBV2
CDR3: CASSGYGSGQPQHF

J: TRBJ2-3
V: TRBV5-1
CDR3: CASSRTGDTQYF

J: TRBJ2-7
V: TRBV5-1
CDR3: CASSFDRGGSGQYF

J: TRBJ2-7
V: TRBV7-9
CDR3: CASSQGTASSYEQYF

J: TRBJ1-6
V: TRBV3-1/TRBV3-2
CDR3: CASSQESPAYNSPLHF

J: TRBJ1-1
V: TRBV2
CDR3: CASSDSLNTEAFF

J: TRBJ2-7
V: TRBV19
CDR3: CASSPGTGFYEQYF

J: TRBJ2-5
V: TRBV18
CDR3: CASSPPFGLALQETQYF

J: TRBJ1-1
V: TRBV2
CDR3: CASSEVGGYTEAFF

J: TRBJ1-5
V: TRBV28
CDR3: CASSFTLGGQPQHF